One and the same sample provided the 5 T cell receptor beta chains below, sequenced in a study of regulatory T cells in long-lasting Graves disease. Noted time point: newly diagnosed GD, antithyroid drugs for less than 3 months. PBMCs were the source of the RNA used for TCR sequencing. The authors built TCR beta libraries using iRepertoire HTBI primers and Arm-PCR of CDR3 regions. TCRdb called the multiplex PCR reads again in MiXCR, with one record for every CDR3 protein. The sample carries around 480,000 distinct CDR3 sequences, 16% recorded once. The sample was also linked to a second study, of T cells in Graves' hyperthyroidism and ophthalmopathy.

Sequenced material: peripheral blood mononuclear cells (PBMCs), taken at new diagnosis, from a patient treated with antithyroid drugs. Source of these receptors: a man aged 35-49 years with Graves disease.

This chain joins TRBV7-9 and TRBJ2-7; the D gene is possibly TRBD1 (7 bases). Looked up from germline, CDR1 is SEHNR and CDR2 is FQNEAQ (reference sequence). The V gene lost 2 bases and the J gene lost 5 bases, with 13 bases spanning the gap. CDR3 length equals 14 residues. The chain's CDR3 is CASSLSQGGHEQYF. The CDR3 DNA follows: TGTGCCAGCAGCTTATCCCAGGGGGGTCACGAGCAGTACTTC.

This clonotype was seen repeatedly, ten times or more. The rearrangement links TRBV20-1 to TRBJ2-1; 7 bases line up with TRBD1. The V gene end was trimmed by 2 bases and the J gene end by 5 bases; junction bases not matched to a gene: 3. The CDR3 has 13 residues. CDR1 and CDR2 from the germline V gene are DFQATT and SNEGSKA (reference sequence). The chain's CDR3 is CSARRDRHNEQFF. CDR3 bases: TGCAGTGCTAGACGGGACAGACACAATGAGCAGTTCTTC.

This chain uses TRBV5-1 with TRBJ2-5, with D hard to call. The ends were cut back, 0 bases at V and 2 bases at J, with 8 bases in the middle. The CDR3 covers 14 residues. Germline V gene sequence: CDR1 SGHRS, CDR2 YFSETQ. CDR3 protein: CASSLVGRQETQYF. The CDR3 region has the DNA TGCGCCAGCAGCTTGGTTGGCCGTCAAGAGACCCAGTACTTC.

This clonotype appeared many times. The V call is TRBV30, the J call TRBJ2-7; 10 nucleotides line up with TRBD1. CDR3 length: 14 amino acids. Germline values: CDR1 GTSNPN, CDR2 SVGIG (reference sequence). V dropped 4 bases and J dropped 5; count of bases not matched to a gene: 8. CDR3 sequence reads: CAWNGDRGYNEQYF. CDR3 nucleotide sequence: TGTGCCTGGAATGGGGACAGGGGTTACAACGAGCAGTACTTC.

This clonotype has at least ten counts. The V and J genes are TRBV11-3 and TRBJ2-1; 8 nucleotides line up with TRBD1. Germline V gene lookup returns CDR1 SGHNT and CDR2 YENEEA. After removal of 4 bases from V and 3 bases from J, the junction contained 5 bases not matched to a gene. This CDR3 comprises 15 residues. The DNA for the CDR3 is TGTGCCAGCAGCTCTGGACAGGGAGACTACAATGAGCAGTTCTTC. This gives the protein CASSSGQGDYNEQFF.